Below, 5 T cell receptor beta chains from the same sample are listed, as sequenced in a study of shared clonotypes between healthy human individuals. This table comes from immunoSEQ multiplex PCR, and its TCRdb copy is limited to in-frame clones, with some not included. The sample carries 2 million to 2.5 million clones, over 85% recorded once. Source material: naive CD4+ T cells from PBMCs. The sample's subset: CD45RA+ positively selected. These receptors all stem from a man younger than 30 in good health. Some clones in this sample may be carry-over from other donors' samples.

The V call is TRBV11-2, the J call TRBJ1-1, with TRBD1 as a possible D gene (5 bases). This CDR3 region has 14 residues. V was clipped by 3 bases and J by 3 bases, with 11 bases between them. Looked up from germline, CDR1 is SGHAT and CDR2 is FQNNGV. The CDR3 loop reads CASSFISGDTEAFF. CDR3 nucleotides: TGTGCCAGCAGCTTTATCTCGGGGGACACTGAAGCTTTCTTT.

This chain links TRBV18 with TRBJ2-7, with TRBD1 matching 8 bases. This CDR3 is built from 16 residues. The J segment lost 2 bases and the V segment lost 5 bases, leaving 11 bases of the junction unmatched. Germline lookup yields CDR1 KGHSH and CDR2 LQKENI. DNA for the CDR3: TGTGCCAGCTCAGACCAACCCTCGACAGGGGCCTACGAGCAGTACTTC. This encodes CASSDQPSTGAYEQYF.

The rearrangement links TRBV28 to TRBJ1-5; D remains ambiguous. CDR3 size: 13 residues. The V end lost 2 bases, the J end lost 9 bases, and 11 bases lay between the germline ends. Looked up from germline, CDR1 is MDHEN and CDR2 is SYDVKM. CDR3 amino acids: CASSLPGAMPQHF. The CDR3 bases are TGTGCCAGCAGTTTACCCGGAGCTATGCCCCAGCATTTT.

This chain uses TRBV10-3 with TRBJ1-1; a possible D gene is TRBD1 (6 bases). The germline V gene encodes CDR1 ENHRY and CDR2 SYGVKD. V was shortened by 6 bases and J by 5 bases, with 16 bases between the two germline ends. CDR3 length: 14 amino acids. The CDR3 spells CAIRTAGAETEAFF. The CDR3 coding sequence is TGTGCCATCAGGACAGCGGGGGCGGAAACTGAAGCTTTCTTT.

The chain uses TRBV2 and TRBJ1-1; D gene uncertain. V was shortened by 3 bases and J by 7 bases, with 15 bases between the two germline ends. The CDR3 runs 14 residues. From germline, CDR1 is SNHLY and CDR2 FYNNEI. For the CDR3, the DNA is TGTGCCAGCAGTGACTTAGTAGGGCACCTTGAAGCTTTCTTT. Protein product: CASSDLVGHLEAFF.